This T cell receptor (beta chain) was sequenced in a study of PD-L1 blockade in urothelial cancer. Study-level information: Timepoints chosen for blood analysis were 3 weeks (second dose) and 6 weeks after treatment start.

This CDR3 has 15 residues. Germline assignment: CDR1 SGHNT and CDR2 YYREEE (reference sequence). V shed 2 bases and J 7 bases; nucleotides not matched to a gene: 9. With regard to this clone: Its antigen remains unidentified.

Regarding time point: peripheral blood 6 weeks after treatment start. Study-level findings and limits: Pretreatment clonality of the blood TCR repertoire below the median was predictive of superior survival.

Clones were sequenced by immunoSEQ multiplex PCR, and TCRdb holds only the in-frame ones, with some missing. The data contain around 93,000 clones, less than 85% of them singletons. Source: PBMCs, taken around atezolizumab (anti-PD-L1) treatment. The genes are TRBV5-4 and TRBJ1-2; 9 bases align to TRBD1. The receptor was isolated from a man between 65 and 85 years old with urothelial cancer. Here the CDR3 reads CASSFALGQGAGYTF. DNA of the CDR3: TGTGCCAGCAGCTTCGCTCTGGGACAGGGAGCTGGCTACACCTTC.